This TCR beta chain was identified in a study of cytomegalovirus exposure and HLA in healthy donors. The PCR used 60 Vbeta and 13 Jbeta primers. Some clones are missing from TCRdb's copy, which holds only in-frame ones; the method was immunoSEQ multiplex PCR. The top ten clones hold 2% to 2.5% of a sample with 150,000 or so clones, 65% to 85% of them seen once. The CDR3 totals 15 residues. The J gene is TRBJ2-3, the V gene TRBV21-1; the table's TRBD2 call for D was not verified on the DNA. TRBV21-1 is a known pseudogene. The sequenced sample consisted of PBMCs. This sequence originates from a man aged 45-60 years in good health and CMV-seronegative. DNA of the CDR3: TGTGCCAGCAGCCTCGGGAGGGCCGTGACAGATACGCAGTATTTT. This sequence encodes CASSLGRAVTDTQYF.